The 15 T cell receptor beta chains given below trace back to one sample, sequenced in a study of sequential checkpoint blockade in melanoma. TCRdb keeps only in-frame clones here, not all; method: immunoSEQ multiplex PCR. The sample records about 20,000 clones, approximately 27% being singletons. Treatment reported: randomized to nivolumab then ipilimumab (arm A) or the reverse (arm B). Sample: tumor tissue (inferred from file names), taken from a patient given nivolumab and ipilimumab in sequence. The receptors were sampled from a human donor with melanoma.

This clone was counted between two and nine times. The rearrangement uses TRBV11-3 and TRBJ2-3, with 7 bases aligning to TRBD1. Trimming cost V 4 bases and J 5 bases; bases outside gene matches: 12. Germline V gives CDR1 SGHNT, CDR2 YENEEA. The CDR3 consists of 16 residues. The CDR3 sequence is CASSSLTGLVGDTQYF. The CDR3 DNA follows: TGTGCCAGCAGCTCTTTGACAGGGCTTGTGGGAGATACGCAGTATTTT.

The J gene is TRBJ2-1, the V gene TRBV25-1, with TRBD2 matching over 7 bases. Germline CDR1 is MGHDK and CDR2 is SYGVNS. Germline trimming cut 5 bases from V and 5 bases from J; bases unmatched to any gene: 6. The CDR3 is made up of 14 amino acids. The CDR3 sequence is CASSRGREHNEQFF. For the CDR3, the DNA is TGTGCCAGCAGTCGAGGGAGGGAGCACAATGAGCAGTTCTTC.

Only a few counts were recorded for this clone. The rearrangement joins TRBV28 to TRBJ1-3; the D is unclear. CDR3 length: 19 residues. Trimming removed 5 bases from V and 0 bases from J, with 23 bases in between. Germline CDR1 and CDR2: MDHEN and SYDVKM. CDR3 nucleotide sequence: TGTGCCAGCAGTGGCCGATCGTCGATTGACACATACTCTGGAAACACCATATATTTT. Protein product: CASSGRSSIDTYSGNTIYF. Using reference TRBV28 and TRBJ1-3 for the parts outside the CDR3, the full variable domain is DVKVTQSSRYLVKRTGEKVFLECVQDMDHENMFWYRQDPGLGLRLIYFSYDVKMKEKGDIPEGYSVSREKKERFSLILESASTNQTSMYLCASSGRSSIDTYSGNTIYFGEGSWLTVV.

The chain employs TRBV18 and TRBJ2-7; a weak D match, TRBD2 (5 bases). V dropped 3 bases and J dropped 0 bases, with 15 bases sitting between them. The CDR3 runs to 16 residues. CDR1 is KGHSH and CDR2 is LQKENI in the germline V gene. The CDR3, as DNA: TGTGCCAGCTCACCGGCGAGCGGATCGAGCTCCTACGAGCAGTACTTC. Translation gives CASSPASGSSSYEQYF. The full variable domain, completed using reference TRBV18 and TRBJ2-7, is NAGVMQNPRHLVRRRGQEARLRCSPMKGHSHVYWYRQLPEEGLKFMVYLQKENIIDESGMPKERFSAEFPKEGPSILRIQQVVRGDSAAYFCASSPASGSSSYEQYFGPGTRLTVT.

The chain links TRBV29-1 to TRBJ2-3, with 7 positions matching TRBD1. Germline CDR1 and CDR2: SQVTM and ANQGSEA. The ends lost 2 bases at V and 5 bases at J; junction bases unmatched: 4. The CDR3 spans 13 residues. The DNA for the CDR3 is TGCAGCGTTGAAACAGGGGTTGGAGATACGCAGTATTTT. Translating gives CSVETGVGDTQYF.

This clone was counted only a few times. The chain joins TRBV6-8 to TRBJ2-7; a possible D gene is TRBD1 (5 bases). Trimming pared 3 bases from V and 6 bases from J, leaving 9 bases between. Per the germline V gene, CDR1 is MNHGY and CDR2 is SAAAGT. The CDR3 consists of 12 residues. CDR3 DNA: TGTGCCAGCAGTTATCAGGGTGGCGAGCAGTACTTC. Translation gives CASSYQGGEQYF.

CDR3: CSVVEGGSEQFF. CDR3 coding DNA: TGCAGCGTTGTGGAGGGGGGGAGTGAGCAGTTCTTC. The chain uses TRBV29-1 and TRBJ2-1, with D possibly being TRBD2 (7 bases). The V gene lost 4 bases and the J gene lost 9 bases, with 13 bases spanning the gap. This CDR3 is built from 12 residues. Germline loops: CDR1 SQVTM, CDR2 ANQGSEA.

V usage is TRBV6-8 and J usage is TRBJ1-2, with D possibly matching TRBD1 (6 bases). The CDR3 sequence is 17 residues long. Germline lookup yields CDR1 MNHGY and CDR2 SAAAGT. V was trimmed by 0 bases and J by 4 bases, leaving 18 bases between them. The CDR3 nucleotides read TGTGCCAGCAGTTACTCAGGGAGTTCGGGGGCCATCTATGGCTACACCTTC. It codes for CASSYSGSSGAIYGYTF.

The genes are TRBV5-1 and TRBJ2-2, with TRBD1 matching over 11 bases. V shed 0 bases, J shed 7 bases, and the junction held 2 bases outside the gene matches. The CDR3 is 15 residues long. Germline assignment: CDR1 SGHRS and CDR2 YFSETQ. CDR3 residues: CASSLAGTGGGELFF. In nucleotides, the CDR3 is TGCGCCAGCAGCTTGGCCGGGACAGGGGGCGGGGAGCTGTTTTTT.

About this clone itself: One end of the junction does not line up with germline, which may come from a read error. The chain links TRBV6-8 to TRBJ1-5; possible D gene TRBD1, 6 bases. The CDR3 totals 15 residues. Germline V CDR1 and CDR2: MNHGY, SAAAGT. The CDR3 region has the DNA TGTGCCATCAGTTCCGGACAGTATAGCAATCAGCCCCAGCATTTT. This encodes CAISSGQYSNQPQHF.

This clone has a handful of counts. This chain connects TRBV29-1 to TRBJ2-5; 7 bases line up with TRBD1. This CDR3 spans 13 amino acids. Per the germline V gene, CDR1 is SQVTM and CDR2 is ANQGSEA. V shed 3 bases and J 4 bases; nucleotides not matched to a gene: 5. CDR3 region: CSVDVRGRETQYF. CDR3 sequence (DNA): TGCAGCGTTGATGTCAGGGGGAGAGAGACCCAGTACTTC.

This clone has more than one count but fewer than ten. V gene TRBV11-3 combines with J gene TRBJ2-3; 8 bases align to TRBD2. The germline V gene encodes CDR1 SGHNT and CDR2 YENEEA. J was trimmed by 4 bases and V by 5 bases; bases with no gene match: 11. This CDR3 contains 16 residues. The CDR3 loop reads CASSRGTSGRSDTQYF. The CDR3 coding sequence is TGTGCCAGCAGCCGCGGGACTAGTGGAAGGTCAGATACGCAGTATTTT.

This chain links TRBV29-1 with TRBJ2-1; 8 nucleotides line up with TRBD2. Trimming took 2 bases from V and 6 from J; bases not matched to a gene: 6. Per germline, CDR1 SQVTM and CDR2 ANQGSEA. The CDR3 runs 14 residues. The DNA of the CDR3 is TGCAGCGTTGAATTTTTAGCGGGGTTCAATGAGCAGTTCTTC. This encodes CSVEFLAGFNEQFF.

DNA of the CDR3: TGTGCCAGTAGTAGGCAGGGGGCTAATCAGCCCCAGCATTTT. Amino acid sequence: CASSRQGANQPQHF. This chain uses TRBV19 with TRBJ1-5; 8 nucleotides match TRBD1. Losses at the gene ends were 4 bases for V and 4 bases for J; bases not matched to a gene: 3. Germline V gene sequence: CDR1 LNHDA, CDR2 SQIVND (reference sequence). The CDR3 has 14 residues.

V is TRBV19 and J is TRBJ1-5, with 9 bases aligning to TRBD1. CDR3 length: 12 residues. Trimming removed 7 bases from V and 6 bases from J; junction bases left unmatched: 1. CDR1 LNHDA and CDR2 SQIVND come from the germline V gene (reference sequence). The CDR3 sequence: CASNRGLQPQHF. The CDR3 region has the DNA TGTGCCAGTAACAGGGGGCTTCAGCCCCAGCATTTT.